This T cell receptor (beta chain) was identified during a study of shared clonotypes between healthy human individuals. Study-wide findings and caveats: Across a handful of donors, naive CD4 shared around 5%, naive CD8 more than 3%, memory CD4 roughly 2.5%, memory CD8 0.4% to 0.5%. Among donors, the sharing of clonotypes was expected to be influenced by sequencing depth.

The CDR3 length is 17 residues. Clones were sequenced by immunoSEQ multiplex PCR, and TCRdb holds only the in-frame ones, with some missing. The table has around 1.5 million clones, 95% to 99% seen once. As to this clone: Its antigen remains unknown.

This TCR came from a man under 40 in good health. This chain connects TRBV21-1 to TRBJ2-7; no DNA check was done on the table's D call, TRBD2. TRBV21-1 is described as a pseudogene. Specimen: naive CD4+ T cells sorted from blood. Subset noted: CD45RA+ positively selected. CDR3 residues: CANSVGRREVLSHEQYF. CDR3 coding DNA: TGTGCTAACAGCGTTGGTAGGCGGGAGGTCCTGAGCCACGAGCAGTACTTC.